The T cell receptor beta chain described here comes from a study of blood T cell repertoires in COVID-19. Study information: PBMCs, B-cell-depleted T cells, or T cells provided the cDNA or gDNA that made up the material.

The CDR3 contains 16 residues. Germline CDR1 and CDR2: SGDLS and YYNGEE. The J segment lost 1 base and the V segment lost 0 bases, leaving 2 bases of the junction unmatched. In the study's own analysis: The assay estimated nucleated cells by amplifying reference gene primers. This table comes from immunoSEQ multiplex PCR, and its TCRdb copy is limited to in-frame clones, with some not included. V and J calls and clone size come straight from that table; D and trimming were deduced from the DNA. Of more than 65,000 clones in the sample, about 79% were seen once. The TCR was taken from a woman in her forties or fifties with acute or convalescent COVID-19. The chain carries TRBV9 and TRBJ2-1; TRBD2 matches at 9 bases. The material sequenced was peripheral blood. DNA of the CDR3: TGTGCCAGCAGCGTAGACGCGGGGGGGTCCTACAATGAGCAGTTCTTC. Its protein product is CASSVDAGGSYNEQFF.